Presented here are 10 T cell receptor beta chains from one specimen sequenced in a study of blood T cell repertoires in COVID-19. Data came from immunoSEQ multiplex PCR; TCRdb stores just in-frame clones and leaves some out. The table lists under 55,000 clones, about 72% of them singletons. Material: PBMCs or T cells enriched from blood (not recorded which). The receptors were gathered from a woman aged 50 to 65 with acute COVID-19.

This clone was found a few times. V gene TRBV5-1 combines with J gene TRBJ1-1; tentatively, D is TRBD1 (5 bases). Per the germline V gene, CDR1 is SGHRS and CDR2 is YFSETQ. The CDR3 consists of 17 residues. Trimming shortened V by 1 base and J by 3 bases, and 19 bases separated the two germline ends. The CDR3 region has the DNA TGCGCCAGCAGCTTGAGGGGAAATGTATGGGTTTACACTGAAGCTTTCTTT. Its translation is CASSLRGNVWVYTEAFF. Full variable domain (outside the CDR3, taken from reference TRBV5-1 and TRBJ1-1): KAGVTQTPRYLIKTRGQQVTLSCSPISGHRSVSWYQQTPGQGLQFLFEYFSETQRNKGNFPGRFSGRQFSNSRSEMNVSTLELGDSALYLCASSLRGNVWVYTEAFFGQGTRLTVV.

The V call is TRBV28, the J call TRBJ1-2; tentative D call: TRBD1 (5 bases). Trimming removed 1 base at V and 2 bases at J, with 29 bases between. The CDR3 length is 21 residues. Germline CDR1 MDHEN, CDR2 SYDVKM. The CDR3 reads CASSLLSSGTLGGGANYGYTF. CDR3 DNA: TGTGCCAGCAGTTTATTGTCATCCGGGACCCTGGGGGGAGGGGCGAACTATGGCTACACCTTC.

The table lists this clone with a few counts. The chain links TRBV4-1 to TRBJ2-5; 10 nucleotides align to TRBD2. Germline loops: CDR1 MGHRA, CDR2 YSYEKL. V lost 0 bases and J lost 4; bases outside the gene matches: 11. This CDR3 comprises 18 residues. The CDR3 bases are TGCGCCAGCAGCCAAGATACAGCGGGGGGGCCGGTGAGAGAGACCCAGTACTTC. This gives the protein CASSQDTAGGPVRETQYF.

The chain uses TRBV19 and TRBJ2-2; the match to TRBD1 covers 8 bases. The V segment lost 6 bases and the J segment 4 bases; nucleotides outside the gene matches: 1. CDR3 length: 13 amino acids. Germline V gives CDR1 LNHDA, CDR2 SQIVND (reference sequence). CDR3 sequence: CASRQGATGELFF. CDR3 in DNA: TGTGCCAGTAGGCAGGGGGCCACCGGGGAGCTGTTTTTT.

V usage is TRBV2 and J usage is TRBJ1-4, with TRBD1 matching over 8 bases. Germline CDR1 is SNHLY and CDR2 is FYNNEI. The V and J ends lost 2 bases and 3 bases, in that order; junction bases with no gene match: 2. There are 15 residues in the CDR3. As DNA, the CDR3 is TGTGCCAGCAGTGAAAGACAGGGGTCTAATGAAAAACTGTTTTTT. This encodes CASSERQGSNEKLFF.

The J gene is TRBJ2-5, the V gene TRBV29-1, with TRBD1 identical over 7 bases. The germline V gene has CDR1 SQVTM and CDR2 ANQGSEA. This CDR3 has 12 residues. V was clipped by 6 bases and J by 5 bases; unmatched bases: 6. The CDR3 bases are TGCAGCGTCATGACAGGGTACGAGACCCAGTACTTC. Protein sequence: CSVMTGYETQYF.

This clone has a single count. The chain couples TRBV25-1 to TRBJ1-2, with 9 bases aligning to TRBD1. The CDR3 is 16 residues long. J lost 9 bases, V lost 5 bases, and 16 bases had no gene match. Germline V lookup: CDR1 MGHDK, CDR2 SYGVNS. The CDR3 DNA reads TGTGCCAGCAGTCTCCCCGAGGACAGGGGTTATGGGAGCTACACCTTC. Protein: CASSLPEDRGYGSYTF.

The chain recombines TRBV3-1 (or the pseudogene TRBV3-2) with TRBJ1-5; D not resolved. The CDR3 has 14 amino acids. Trimming took off 4 bases at V and 5 bases at J, with 12 bases between the two ends. Germline V gene lookup returns CDR1 LGHDT and CDR2 YNNKEL (reference sequence). CDR3 sequence reads: CASSLGGGYQPQHF. CDR3 DNA sequence: TGTGCCAGCAGCCTCGGAGGAGGATATCAGCCCCAGCATTTT.

The rearrangement links TRBV27 to TRBJ1-5, with 8 bases aligning to TRBD1. From germline, CDR1 is MNHEY and CDR2 SMNVEV (reference sequence). V gave up 3 bases and J gave up 3 bases; unmatched junction bases: 10. The CDR3 totals 17 residues. In DNA form, the CDR3 reads TGTGCCAGCAGTTTGAAATTCGACAGGGGACTCAATCAGCCCCAGCATTTT. It codes for CASSLKFDRGLNQPQHF.

The table lists this clone with a few counts. The chain recombines TRBV3-1 (or the pseudogene TRBV3-2) with TRBJ1-6, with 7 nucleotides matching TRBD1. CDR3 length: 14 amino acids. V dropped 1 base and J dropped 8; count of bases not matched to a gene: 2. Germline values: CDR1 LGHDT, CDR2 YNNKEL (reference sequence). For the CDR3, the DNA is TGTGCCAGCAGCCAAGCCGGGACAGATTCACCCCTCCACTTT. It codes for CASSQAGTDSPLHF.